The clone carrying this T cell receptor beta chain was counted only a few times. Its antigen is as yet unknown. The individuals who served as donors were healthy Caucasians living in Russia, aged roughly 6 to 90. This record comes from a study of blood T cells in healthy people across ages. Combining a sample-barcoded 5' primer with a J-beta primer mix, a second PCR ran for about 6 to 12 cycles. TCRdb passed the 5' RACE reads through MiXCR, listing each CDR3 protein once. The sample holds 1.5 million or so distinct CDR3 sequences; roughly 43% are singletons and the top ten take about 4%. Study-level findings and limits: Both naive CD4+ cell counts and diversity were greater in long-lived donors than in aged donors.

The specimen was blood. The sequence was obtained from a woman aged 18-29 years in good health.

The CDR3 protein is CASSFEGWQETQYF. CDR3 coding DNA: TGTGCCAGCAGCTTTGAGGGCTGGCAAGAGACCCAGTACTTC. The chain employs TRBV12-1 and TRBJ2-5; TRBD2, as called in the table, went unchecked against the DNA. TRBV12-1 is annotated as a pseudogene. The CDR3 runs to 14 residues.